Listed below are T cell receptor beta chains from one sample, sequenced in a study of T-cell memory formation after mild COVID-19. MiXCR, applied by TCRdb to the 5' RACE reads, yields one record per CDR3 protein. Altogether under 400,000 distinct CDR3 sequences are present, 25% to 30% being singletons, with the ten largest covering approximately 12%. Sequencing used PBMCs or a T cell subset sorted from them (not recorded which). These receptors were collected from an adult woman who had mild COVID-19 (a few samples of this study predate the infection). Cell type and time point are not known. Each CDR3 is given without its conserved first and last residue. Each record gives: V gene, J gene, clone size, CDR3 protein. Clone size, where shown, is once, few, many, or a class for clones that have expanded.

V gene: TRBV19
J gene: TRBJ2-7
clone size: -
CDR3 protein: ASSIWGQGADEQY

V gene: TRBV4-1
J gene: TRBJ2-1
clone size: few
CDR3 protein: ASSPSLAATYNEQF

V gene: TRBV6-6
J gene: TRBJ2-5
clone size: -
CDR3 protein: ASSRVRTSGGTETQY

V gene: TRBV27
J gene: TRBJ2-1
clone size: -
CDR3 protein: ASTALASYEQF

V gene: TRBV20-1
J gene: TRBJ2-3
clone size: few
CDR3 protein: SARASGTTDTQY

V gene: TRBV5-6
J gene: TRBJ1-5
clone size: few
CDR3 protein: ASSLLTRRSAGH

V gene: TRBV6-5
J gene: TRBJ2-1
clone size: -
CDR3 protein: ASSYGAGVVNEQF

V gene: TRBV10-3
J gene: TRBJ2-7
clone size: few
CDR3 protein: AISEGASGSYEQY

V gene: TRBV20-1
J gene: TRBJ2-1
clone size: -
CDR3 protein: SARNLAVVSYNEQF

V gene: TRBV15
J gene: TRBJ2-1
clone size: few
CDR3 protein: ATSRGQRENNEQF

V gene: TRBV20-1
J gene: TRBJ2-7
clone size: -
CDR3 protein: SADNGLAYEQY

V gene: TRBV20-1
J gene: TRBJ2-3
clone size: few
CDR3 protein: SALQPRGAFTDTQY

V gene: TRBV20-1
J gene: TRBJ2-1
clone size: few
CDR3 protein: SATDTYNEQF

V gene: TRBV30
J gene: TRBJ2-5
clone size: few
CDR3 protein: AWSATGARTQY

V gene: TRBV20-1
J gene: TRBJ2-3
clone size: -
CDR3 protein: SARDSGTGRDTQY

V gene: TRBV19
J gene: TRBJ2-7
clone size: -
CDR3 protein: ASSIRWGSYEQY

V gene: TRBV6-5
J gene: TRBJ1-6
clone size: -
CDR3 protein: ASSLRDRQPPLH

V gene: TRBV2
J gene: TRBJ2-7
clone size: -
CDR3 protein: ASRDYTYEQY

V gene: TRBV7-9
J gene: TRBJ2-1
clone size: once
CDR3 protein: ASSSRTSYNEQF

V gene: TRBV10-1
J gene: TRBJ1-6
clone size: -
CDR3 protein: ASSKTGAHIYNSPLH

V gene: TRBV12-3/TRBV12-4
J gene: TRBJ2-3
clone size: -
CDR3 protein: ASSFRPGLAGGDTQY

V gene: TRBV7-3
J gene: TRBJ2-1
clone size: few
CDR3 protein: ASSRSAASSYNEQF

V gene: TRBV28
J gene: TRBJ1-2
clone size: few
CDR3 protein: ASSPGGAGSSNYGYT

V gene: TRBV12-3/TRBV12-4
J gene: TRBJ2-3
clone size: few
CDR3 protein: ASSLTGQAPGTDTQY